The sequence of this TCR beta chain was determined in a study of blood T cells in healthy people across ages. Primed by a sample-barcoded 5' primer and a J-beta primer mix, a second PCR proceeded for roughly 7 to 11 cycles. From the 5' RACE reads, TCRdb called clonotypes with MiXCR, one entry per CDR3 protein. The sample contains about 1 million distinct CDR3 sequences, 40% to 45% of which appear only once. In its sample, this clonotype was seen a few times. Around 9.5 milliliters of peripheral blood were drawn from each donor. Researchers report isolating at least 6 million PBMCs per sample. The germline V and J ends were trimmed by 1 base and 4 bases, with 13 bases remaining between them. The germline gives CDR1 LGHDT, CDR2 YNNKEL (reference sequence). The CDR3 has 15 amino acids.

This receptor was taken from a woman aged 60 to 75 in good health. The chain employs TRBV3-1 and TRBJ1-2; D is possibly TRBD1 (6 bases). The material sequenced was blood. CDR3 sequence reads: CASSQGGRGTYGYTF. The DNA for the CDR3 is TGTGCCAGCAGCCAAGGCGGCAGGGGAACCTATGGCTACACCTTC.